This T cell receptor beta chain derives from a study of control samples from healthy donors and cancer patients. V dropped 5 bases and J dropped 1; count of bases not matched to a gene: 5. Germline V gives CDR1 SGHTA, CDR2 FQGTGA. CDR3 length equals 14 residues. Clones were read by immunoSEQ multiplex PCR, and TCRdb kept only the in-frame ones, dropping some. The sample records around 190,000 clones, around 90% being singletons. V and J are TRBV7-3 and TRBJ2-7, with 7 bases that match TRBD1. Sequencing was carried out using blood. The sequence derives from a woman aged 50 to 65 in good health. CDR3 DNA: TGTGCCAGCAGCGCAGACAGGGTTTCCTACGAGCAGTACTTC. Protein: CASSADRVSYEQYF.